A single T cell receptor beta chain is shown here with its context. Its matching antigen is unknown. As the method of synthesis, 5'RACE template switching with UMIs yielded TCR beta cDNA. TCRdb re-called the 5' RACE reads and shows each CDR3 protein once, DNA omitted. This table lists roughly 390,000 distinct CDR3 sequences. These data originate in a study of T cells expressing NK-cell markers. Study-wide background: Sorted CD3+CD56+NKG2C+, CD3+CD56+NKG2C- and CD3+CD56-NKG2C+ T-cell subsets were beta-chain profiled. Seropositivity for HCMV was found in most of the eight sequenced donors, with one seronegative. Whole-study findings and limits: For five or six donors, the dominant NKG2C+ clonotypes made up roughly 1.0-7.0% of their CD8+ T cells.

This CDR3 is built from 14 residues. Looked up from germline, CDR1 is MNHNS and CDR2 is SASEGT. The chain recombines TRBV6-1 with TRBJ1-5; TCRdb calls TRBD1, which cannot be checked without DNA. The receptor was derived from a man aged 18 to 69 in good health. The material sequenced was blood T cells: a sorted CD56 or NKG2C T cell subset, CD4+ or CD8+ T cells, or bulk PBMC T cells (not recorded which). CDR3 protein: CASSPGTGRQPQHF.